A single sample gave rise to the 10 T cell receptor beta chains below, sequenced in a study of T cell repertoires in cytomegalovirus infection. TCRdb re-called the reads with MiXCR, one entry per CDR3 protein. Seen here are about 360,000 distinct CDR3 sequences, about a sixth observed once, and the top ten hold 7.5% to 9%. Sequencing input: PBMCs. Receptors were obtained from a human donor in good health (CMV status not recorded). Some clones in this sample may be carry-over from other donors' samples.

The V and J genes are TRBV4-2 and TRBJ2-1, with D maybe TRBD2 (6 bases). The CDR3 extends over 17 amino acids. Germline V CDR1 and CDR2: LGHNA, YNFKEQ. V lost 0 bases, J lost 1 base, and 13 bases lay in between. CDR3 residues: CASSQDRSGPSYNEQFF. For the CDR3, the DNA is TGTGCCAGCAGCCAAGATAGGAGCGGGCCTTCCTACAATGAGCAGTTCTTC.

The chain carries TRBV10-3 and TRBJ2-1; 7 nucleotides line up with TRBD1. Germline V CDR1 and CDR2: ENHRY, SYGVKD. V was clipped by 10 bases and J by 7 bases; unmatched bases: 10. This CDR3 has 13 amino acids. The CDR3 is CATRPGTDNEQFF. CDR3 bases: TGTGCCACCCGCCCTGGGACAGATAATGAGCAGTTCTTC.

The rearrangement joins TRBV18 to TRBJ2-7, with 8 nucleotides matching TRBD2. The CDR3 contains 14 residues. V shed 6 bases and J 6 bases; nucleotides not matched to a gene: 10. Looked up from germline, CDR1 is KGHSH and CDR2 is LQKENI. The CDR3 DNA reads TGTGCCAGCTCCCAAGCGGGGGATTTTTCCGAGCAGTACTTC. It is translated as CASSQAGDFSEQYF.

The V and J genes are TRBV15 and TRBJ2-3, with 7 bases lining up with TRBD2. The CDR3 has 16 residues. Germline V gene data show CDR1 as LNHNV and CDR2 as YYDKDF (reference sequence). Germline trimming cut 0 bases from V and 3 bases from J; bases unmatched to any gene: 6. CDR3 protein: CATSRDPGRDTDTQYF. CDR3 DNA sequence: TGTGCCACCAGCAGAGATCCAGGGAGGGATACAGATACGCAGTATTTT.

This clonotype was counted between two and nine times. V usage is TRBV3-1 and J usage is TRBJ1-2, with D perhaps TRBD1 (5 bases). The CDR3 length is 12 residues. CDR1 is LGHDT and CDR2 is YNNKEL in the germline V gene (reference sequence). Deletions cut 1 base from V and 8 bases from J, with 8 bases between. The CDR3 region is CASSQVGGGYTF. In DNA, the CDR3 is TGTGCCAGCAGCCAAGTGGGGGGAGGCTACACCTTC.

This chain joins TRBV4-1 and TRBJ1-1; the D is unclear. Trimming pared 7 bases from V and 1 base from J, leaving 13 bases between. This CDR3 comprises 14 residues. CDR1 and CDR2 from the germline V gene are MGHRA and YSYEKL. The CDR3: CASKVLDQNTEAFF. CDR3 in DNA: TGCGCCAGCAAAGTTCTGGACCAGAACACTGAAGCTTTCTTT.

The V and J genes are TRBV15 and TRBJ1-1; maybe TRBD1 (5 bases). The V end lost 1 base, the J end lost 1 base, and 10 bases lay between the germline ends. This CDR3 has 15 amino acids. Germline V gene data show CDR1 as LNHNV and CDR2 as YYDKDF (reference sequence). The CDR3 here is CATSRVTQGNTEAFF. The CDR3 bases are TGTGCCACCAGCAGAGTAACGCAGGGGAACACTGAAGCTTTCTTT.

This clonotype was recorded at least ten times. As DNA, the CDR3 is TGCAGTGAACTAGCGGGGCCCACAGATACGCAGTATTTT. As protein: CSELAGPTDTQYF. The V gene is TRBV20-1, the J gene TRBJ2-3, with 10 bases identical to TRBD2. V shed 7 bases and J 2 bases; nucleotides not matched to a gene: 3. The CDR3 runs 13 residues. The germline CDR1 and CDR2 sequences are DFQATT and SNEGSKA (reference sequence).

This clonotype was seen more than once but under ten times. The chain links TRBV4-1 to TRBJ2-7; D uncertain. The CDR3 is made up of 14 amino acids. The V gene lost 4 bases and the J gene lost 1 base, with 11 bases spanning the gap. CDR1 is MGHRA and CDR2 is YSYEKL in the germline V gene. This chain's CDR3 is CASSPKTVSYEQYF. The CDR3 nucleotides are TGCGCCAGCAGCCCCAAAACGGTTTCCTACGAGCAGTACTTC.

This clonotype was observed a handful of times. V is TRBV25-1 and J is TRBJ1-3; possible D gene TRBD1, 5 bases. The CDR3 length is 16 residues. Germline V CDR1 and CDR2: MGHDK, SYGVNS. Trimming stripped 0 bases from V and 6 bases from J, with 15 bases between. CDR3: CASSEYPRWGENTIYF. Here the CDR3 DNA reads TGTGCCAGCAGTGAATACCCCCGTTGGGGCGAAAACACCATATATTTT.